This T cell receptor (beta chain) is from a study of blood T cell repertoires in COVID-19 (dated by TCRdb to between 2020 and 2021). Describing the broader study: Samples covering the acute and convalescent phases of COVID-19 were provided by collaborators in the United States, Italy and Spain. The prospective study material was composed of cDNA or gDNA derived from T cells, B-cell-depleted T cells, or PBMCs. Subjects who had been exposed to COVID-19, were actively infected with it, or had recovered from it provided the deeply sampled blood TCRbeta repertoires that made up the dataset. The repertoires were released in a freely available public database meant as a resource for research on the immune response to SARS-CoV-2. Samples were obtained from the ongoing ImmuneRACE study (first 160 participants) and from some 1,300 subjects provided by 6 global collaborators. The sample metadata nearly always contained a de-identified subject ID, COVID-19 status, age in years and sex. Where available, HLA class I and class II types were taken from metadata supplied by the sample provider and were not determined by assay-based typing.

On the study overall, not on this receptor specifically: The quantity of clinical and demographic metadata differed by source and by participant and was supplied without curation.

Enrolling through a virtual design, the prospective study's participants ranged in age from roughly 18 to 90 years and lived across approximately 25 United States geographic areas. To assign participants to cohorts, the prospective study relied on clinical history that participants themselves reported in a screening survey and a study questionnaire. For ImmuneRACE Cohort 3, a participant was defined as recovered based on two consecutive negative NP/OP PCR tests, clearance by a healthcare professional, or resolution of symptoms. Each participant in the prospective study had whole blood, serum and a nasopharyngeal or oropharyngeal swab collected by mobile phlebotomists. Participants in the prospective study had the option to provide additional blood draws and questionnaires over an approximately 2-month period. Prospective study blood samples were shipped either frozen or at room temperature before DNA extraction.

The immunoSEQ Assay, a bias-controlled multiplex PCR, was used to amplify TCRbeta CDR3 regions from genomic DNA. Per the original workflow: Within the assay, amplification of reference gene primers was used to estimate how many nucleated cells each sample contained. Sequence reads were collapsed and filtered to measure the absolute abundance of every unique TCRbeta CDR3 rearrangement. For each sample, productive Simpson clonality was calculated by taking the square root of Simpson's diversity index across productive rearrangements. TCRdb mirrors the immuneACCESS table, restricted to in-frame sequences. Some clones are absent from its copies; in checked studies, under half trace to an unresolved V gene, and the reason for the others is unknown. V and J calls plus clone size are reproduced from that table; the DNA served to infer D and trimming. This sample holds 200,000 to 250,000 clones; around 84% were observed only once. The leading ten clones occupy roughly 6.2% of the sample.

Cut back by 9 bases and 5 bases, the V and J ends lie 13 bases apart. CDR1 SGHAT and CDR2 FQNNGV were looked up in the germline V gene. The CDR3 starts with the cysteine, ends with the phenylalanine, and has 12 residues. Only CDR3 DNA remains: 36 bases, in frame from the first base. Regarding this clone: No cognate antigen has been identified for it. One base away there is no much larger clone; base qualities are not given.

This clonotype was sampled from a woman between 40 and 55 years old who had recovered from COVID-19. The chain uses TRBV11-2 and TRBJ2-5, with TRBD2 as a weak D call on 6 bases. Sequences were obtained from PBMCs or T cells enriched from blood (not recorded which). The CDR3 amino acid sequence is: CARDGDLETQYF. In nucleotides, the sequence is TGTGCCAGGGATGGGGACTTGGAGACCCAGTACTTC.